Sequencing of this T cell receptor beta chain was carried out in a study of CD8+ T cells in alopecia areata. Study-level background: A 6-month off-drug phase came after tofacitinib, which had lasted 6 to 18 months. Findings and caveats of the study: Compared with normal scalp, lesional scalp had higher clonality and more expanded CD8+ clones.

RNA, once extracted, was reverse transcribed into cDNA for use as the sequencing template. Sequenced by immunoSEQ multiplex PCR; TCRdb stores in-frame clones only, minus some. This table has 150,000 or so clones, more than 75% appearing once. V lost 0 bases, J lost 0 bases, and 1 base stayed unmatched. The CDR3 has 17 amino acids. Germline V gene sequence: CDR1 MNHEY, CDR2 SMNVEV (reference sequence). As for this clone: Its antigen is not identified.

This clonotype was obtained from a human donor with alopecia areata. The rearrangement uses TRBV27 and TRBJ2-7, with 14 bases matching TRBD2. The specimen was CD8+ T cells sorted from blood, collected at week 0. The CDR3 nucleotides read TGTGCCAGCAGTTTATCAGGACTAGCGGGGGGCTCCTACGAGCAGTACTTC. Amino acid sequence: CASSLSGLAGGSYEQYF.